This is a list of T cell receptor beta chains from one sample in a study of CD8+CD57+ T cells in acquired aplastic anemia. TCRdb reprocessed the reads with MiXCR, giving one entry per CDR3 protein. The sample records tens of thousands of distinct CDR3 sequences, 55% to 75% being singletons. Sequenced: sorted CD4+, CD8+, or CD8+CD57+ T cells (not recorded which) from PBMCs. All receptors come from a human donor with aplastic anemia. Each CDR3 is given without its conserved first and last residue. Each record gives: V gene, CDR3 protein.

v_call: TRBV11-1
cdr3_aa: ASSLGQGAGRNTEAF

v_call: TRBV7-2
cdr3_aa: ASSHRNQH

v_call: TRBV6-5
cdr3_aa: ASSYFRGGVYEQY

v_call: TRBV9
cdr3_aa: ASSVATLGISYNEQF

v_call: TRBV5-1
cdr3_aa: ASSLSGVNTEAF

v_call: TRBV29-1
cdr3_aa: SVGEDTQY

v_call: TRBV2
cdr3_aa: ASSSGSPYEQY

v_call: TRBV10-3
cdr3_aa: AIRAGQANYNSPLH

v_call: TRBV9
cdr3_aa: ASSVSGNGYNEQY

v_call: TRBV7-3
cdr3_aa: AGHSGNPLSDTQY

v_call: TRBV2
cdr3_aa: ASSEGPGEVLGYT

v_call: TRBV10-3
cdr3_aa: AISAGQRNSPLH

v_call: TRBV14
cdr3_aa: ASSQEGPGNHGRAYNEQF

v_call: TRBV7-6
cdr3_aa: VFPPIHTDTQY

v_call: TRBV7-9
cdr3_aa: AIGDGTSYEQY

v_call: TRBV10-2
cdr3_aa: ASSEPSSGGTDTQY

v_call: TRBV7-8
cdr3_aa: ASSLRFRGSNEKLF

v_call: TRBV2
cdr3_aa: ASSEAAVNTGKLF

v_call: TRBV20-1
cdr3_aa: SASVPGHDYEQY

v_call: TRBV15
cdr3_aa: ATSREGTEDFSYGYT

v_call: TRBV7-3
cdr3_aa: ASSSQQGYEQY

v_call: TRBV2
cdr3_aa: ASSAPTGISGNTIY

v_call: TRBV7-2
cdr3_aa: ASSLRTGRAYEQY

v_call: TRBV10-2
cdr3_aa: ASRRGDTEAF

v_call: TRBV7-9
cdr3_aa: ASSHYRGWWETQY

v_call: TRBV25-1
cdr3_aa: ASEETGPKRGEQF

v_call: TRBV7-9
cdr3_aa: ASSFGSYGYT

v_call: TRBV6-1
cdr3_aa: ASSPTPGPLTDTQY

v_call: TRBV24-1
cdr3_aa: ATSETGDSDTQY

v_call: TRBV24-1
cdr3_aa: ATGGDNADTQY

v_call: TRBV7-3
cdr3_aa: ASSLAALGETQY

v_call: TRBV29-1
cdr3_aa: SVELGSNQPQH

v_call: TRBV29-1
cdr3_aa: SVVRDGGTEAF

v_call: TRBV4-1
cdr3_aa: ASTQGAGYEQY

v_call: TRBV11-1
cdr3_aa: ASSRSSGGSDEQF

v_call: TRBV7-6
cdr3_aa: ASKRGTNTEAF